This entry describes one TCR beta chain. No antigen is known for it. This entry belongs to a study of beta chain features in type 1 diabetes. Study-wide findings and caveats: Fewer junction insertions and more nucleotide deletions appeared in type 1 diabetes patients.

The CDR3 has 15 residues. V shed 3 bases and J shed 5 bases, with 14 bases lying between them. CDR1 and CDR2 (germline): MGHDK, SYGVNS. Investigators reverse transcribed all isolated RNA, so they sequenced expressed TCRB transcripts. Libraries were prepared by immunoSEQ multiplex PCR; TCRdb keeps only in-frame clonotypes and omits some of them. The sample consists of roughly 450,000 clones, about 10% of them appearing once. The chain links TRBV25-1 to TRBJ2-1, with unresolved D. Sequencing was done on a sample of naive CD4+ T cells from blood. This clonotype was obtained from a woman under 30 in good health. The chain's CDR3 is CASSDALKANNEQFF. For the CDR3, the DNA is TGTGCCAGCAGTGACGCCCTAAAGGCAAACAATGAGCAGTTCTTC.